What follows describes a single T cell receptor beta chain. This record belongs to a study of circulating and synovial CD4+ cells in juvenile arthritis. The protocol was immunoSEQ multiplex PCR, while the TCRdb copy is restricted to in-frame clones and leaves out a portion. The sample records around 32,000 clones, about 95% being singletons. Per the germline V gene, CDR1 is SGHNT and CDR2 is YENEEA. The CDR3 is 14 amino acids. V dropped 4 bases and J dropped 4 bases, with 12 bases sitting between them. This receptor was taken from a human donor with juvenile idiopathic arthritis. What was sequenced was CD4+ T cells from blood. The chain combines TRBV11-3 with TRBJ2-3, with D perhaps TRBD2 (5 bases). CDR3 sequence: CASSSRTGSDTQYF. CDR3 in DNA: TGTGCCAGCAGCTCGAGGACTGGGTCAGATACGCAGTATTTT.